This T cell receptor (beta chain) was retrieved from a study of low-dose radiotherapy and immunotherapy resistance in tumors. Time point reported: before trial treatment. Both TCRalpha and TCRbeta chains were reverse transcribed with V-gene-specific primers. With a constant-region primer and a V-primer adapter, TCRs were subjected to roughly 20 PCR cycles of amplification. One entry per CDR3 protein, called by TCRdb with MiXCR from the reads. This table holds 54,000 or so distinct CDR3 sequences, less than 25% found once. The CDR3 length is 13 residues. The V gene lost 7 bases and the J gene lost 10 bases, with 18 bases spanning the gap. CDR1 is MNHEY, CDR2 SMNVEV, per germline (reference sequence).

The gene calls are TRBV27 and TRBJ2-3; tentatively, D is TRBD2 (6 bases). Sequences were derived from PBMCs, sampled before treatment. This clonotype was obtained from a male donor with prostate cancer. CDR3 sequence: CASTPGLPQSQYF. Here the CDR3 DNA reads TGTGCCAGCACCCCGGGACTTCCCCAATCGCAGTATTTT.